The rows below give T cell receptor beta chains drawn from one sample of a study of identical twins. TCRdb re-analysed the 5' RACE reads in MiXCR, keeping a single row per CDR3 protein. The sample records around 530,000 distinct CDR3 sequences, 13% to 15% being singletons. These data were also filed under a second study, of yellow fever vaccine responses in identical twins.

Sequenced sample: CD4+ T cells sorted from blood. These receptors all stem from a woman between 18 and 30 years old in good health. Each CDR3 is given with its conserved first and last residue. A D gene is named only where the DNA matches it firmly. Not all rows give a size; the values are once, few, many and, for expanded clones, a class.

j_call clone_size v_call d_call cdr3_nt cdr3_aa
TRBJ2-1 few TRBV25-1 NA TGTGCCAGCAGTCAAGGGACGGCCAGCGTCTTC CASSQGTASVF
TRBJ1-1 few TRBV5-1 TRBD1 TGCGCCAGCAGCTGGGACAGTTCCGGGACTGAAGCTTTCTTT CASSWDSSGTEAFF
TRBJ1-5 few TRBV3-1 TRBD1 TGTGCCAGCAGTCTGGGACAGTTCAATCAGCCCCAGCATTTT CASSLGQFNQPQHF
TRBJ1-2 NA TRBV3-1 NA TGTGCCAGCAGCCAAGAGGGGGCATGGGGCTACACCTTC CASSQEGAWGYTF
TRBJ2-1 NA TRBV7-6 TRBD2 TGTGCCAGCAGCCCACGCCAGCGGGACTACAATGAGCAGTTCTTC CASSPRQRDYNEQFF
TRBJ2-2 few TRBV20-1 NA TGCAGTGCTAGTCAGCCCGCCTCCGTCACCGGGGAGCTGTTTTTT CSASQPASVTGELFF
TRBJ2-1 NA TRBV28 NA TGTGCCAGCAGTTGGCTAGCGTCCTCCTACAATGAGCAGTTCTTC CASSWLASSYNEQFF
TRBJ1-1 few TRBV7-9 NA TGTGCCAGCAGCTTAGCATGGGGAGTTGAAGCTTTCTTT CASSLAWGVEAFF
TRBJ1-1 once TRBV28 TRBD1 TGTGCCAGCAGATCCAGGGGGATGGACACTGAAGCTTTCTTT CASRSRGMDTEAFF
TRBJ2-2 NA TRBV20-1 NA TGCAGTGCTAGGCGGTATTCGAACACCGGGGAGCTGTTTTTT CSARRYSNTGELFF
TRBJ1-2 NA TRBV5-6 NA TGTGCCAGCAGCTTGGATCGGACACTCGTAGGGTTACACTTC CASSLDRTLVGLHF
TRBJ2-2 NA TRBV7-2 TRBD2 TGTGCCAGCAGCTTCAACGGGAGGGCCCTCAGGGGGGAGCTGTTTTTT CASSFNGRALRGELFF
TRBJ2-2 NA TRBV7-3 NA TGTGCCAGCAGCCCCCTGGGGGTAAACACCGGGGAGCTGTTTTTT CASSPLGVNTGELFF
TRBJ1-5 few TRBV7-9 NA TGTGCCAGCAGCTCGCAGGGACCAGAGCAGCCCCAGCATTTT CASSSQGPEQPQHF
TRBJ2-2 NA TRBV27 TRBD1 TGTGCCAGCTGGACAGGGAGAAACACCGGGGAGCTGTTTTTT CASWTGRNTGELFF
TRBJ2-4 NA TRBV28 TRBD2 TGTGCCAGCAGTTTCCCCGGGGGAGGGCTAGCCAAAAACATTCAGTACTTC CASSFPGGGLAKNIQYF
TRBJ1-5 NA TRBV28 NA TGTGCCAGCGGGAAGGACGGCAATCAGCCCCAGCATTTT CASGKDGNQPQHF
TRBJ2-7 NA TRBV28 TRBD1 TGTGCCAGCAGATCCGGGACAGGGCTACACGAGCAGTACTTC CASRSGTGLHEQYF
TRBJ2-1 NA TRBV29-1 TRBD2 TGCAGCGTTGAAGATTACCTAGCGGGAATAAGTCCCAATGAGCAGTTCTTC CSVEDYLAGISPNEQFF
TRBJ2-2 NA TRBV6-5 NA TGTGCCAGCAGTTACTCGACCACCACGAACACCGGGGAGCTGTTTTTT CASSYSTTTNTGELFF
TRBJ1-6 few TRBV6-2/TRBV6-3 NA TGTGCCAGCATCAATCCAGGGGTAAGGAATTCACCCCTCCACTTT CASINPGVRNSPLHF
TRBJ2-6 few TRBV9 TRBD1 TGTGCCAGCAGCGCGAAGACAGGGGGCGAAACTGGGGCCAACGTCCTGACTTTC CASSAKTGGETGANVLTF
TRBJ2-2 few TRBV28 TRBD1 TGTGCAAGTATTACAGGGGGCGGTAACACCGGGGAGCTGTTTTTT CASITGGGNTGELFF
TRBJ2-7 few TRBV6-1 TRBD2 TGTGCCAGCATGGGTCGGCAACTAGCGGGATACGAGCAGTACTTC CASMGRQLAGYEQYF
TRBJ2-5 NA TRBV25-1 TRBD2 TGTGCCAGCCGCCCAGGACTAGCGGGGTATCAAGAGACCCAGTACTTC CASRPGLAGYQETQYF
TRBJ2-4 few TRBV20-1 NA TGCAGTGCTAGAGATCGGGCGGATGGCAGGGGTGCCAAAAACATTCAGTACTTC CSARDRADGRGAKNIQYF
TRBJ1-2 NA TRBV29-1 NA TGCAGCGTTCTGATTGGGACCGGCTACACCTTC CSVLIGTGYTF
TRBJ1-5 NA TRBV20-1 TRBD1 TGCAGTGCCATGGACAGGTTCCTTGGCAATCAGCCCCAGCATTTT CSAMDRFLGNQPQHF
TRBJ2-1 few TRBV24-1 NA TGTGCCACCAGTGAGCGCCAGGGATCCTACAATGAGCAGTTCTTC CATSERQGSYNEQFF